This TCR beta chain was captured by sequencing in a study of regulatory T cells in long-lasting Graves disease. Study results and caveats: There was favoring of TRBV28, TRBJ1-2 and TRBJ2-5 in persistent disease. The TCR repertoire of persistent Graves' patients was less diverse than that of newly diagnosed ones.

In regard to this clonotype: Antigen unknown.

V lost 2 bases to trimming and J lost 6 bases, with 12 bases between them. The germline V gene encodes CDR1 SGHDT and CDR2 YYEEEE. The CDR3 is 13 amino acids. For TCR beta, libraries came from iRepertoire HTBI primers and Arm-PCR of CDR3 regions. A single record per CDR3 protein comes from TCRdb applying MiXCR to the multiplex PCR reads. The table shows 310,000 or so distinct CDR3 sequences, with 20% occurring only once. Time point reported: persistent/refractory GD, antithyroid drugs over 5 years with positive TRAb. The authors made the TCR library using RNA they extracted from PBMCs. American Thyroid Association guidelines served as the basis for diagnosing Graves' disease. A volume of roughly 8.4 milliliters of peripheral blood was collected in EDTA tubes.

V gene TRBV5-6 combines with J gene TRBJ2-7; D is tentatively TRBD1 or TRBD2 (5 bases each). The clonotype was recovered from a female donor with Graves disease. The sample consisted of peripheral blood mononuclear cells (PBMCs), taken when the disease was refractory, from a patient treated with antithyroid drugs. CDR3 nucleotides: TGTGCCAGCAGCTTCGGGGCCCGCAGCGAGCAGTACTTC. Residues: CASSFGARSEQYF.